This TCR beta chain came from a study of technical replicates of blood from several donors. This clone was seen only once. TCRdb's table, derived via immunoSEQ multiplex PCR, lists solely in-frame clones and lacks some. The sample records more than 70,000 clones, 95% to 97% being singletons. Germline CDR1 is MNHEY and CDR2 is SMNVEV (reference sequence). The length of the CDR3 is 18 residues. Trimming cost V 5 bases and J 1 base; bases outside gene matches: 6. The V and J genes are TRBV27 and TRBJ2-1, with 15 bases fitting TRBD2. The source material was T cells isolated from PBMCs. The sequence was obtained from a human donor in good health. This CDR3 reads CASSPGTSGRPSYNEQFF. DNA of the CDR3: TGTGCCAGCAGTCCTGGGACTAGCGGGAGGCCATCCTACAATGAGCAGTTCTTC.